The table lists the clone carrying this T cell receptor (beta chain) with a count of one. As yet, its antigen is unknown. This record comes from a study of PD-L1 blockade in urothelial cancer. At the level of the study: Blood analysis occurred 3 weeks (second dose) and 6 weeks after treatment start. Notes on the study in general: Durable benefit accompanied greater 3-week expansion of tumor-associated blood clones. Below-median TCR clonality that was measured in pretreatment blood predicted better survival.

Time point meaning: peripheral blood 6 weeks after treatment start. Clones were sequenced by immunoSEQ multiplex PCR, and TCRdb holds only the in-frame ones, with some missing. The sample records about 48,000 clones, 80% to 90% being singletons. Looked up from germline, CDR1 is PRHDT and CDR2 is FYEKMQ (reference sequence). This CDR3 is 14 amino acids long. Trimming pared 0 bases from V and 5 bases from J, leaving 9 bases between. V gene TRBV13 combines with J gene TRBJ2-3; weak D call: TRBD2 (6 bases). Sample: PBMCs, taken around atezolizumab (anti-PD-L1) treatment. The clonotype was recovered from a man aged 65 to 85 with urothelial cancer. The CDR3, as DNA: TGTGCCAGCAGCTTAGGGACTAGGGAAGATACGCAGTATTTT. This translates into CASSLGTREDTQYF.